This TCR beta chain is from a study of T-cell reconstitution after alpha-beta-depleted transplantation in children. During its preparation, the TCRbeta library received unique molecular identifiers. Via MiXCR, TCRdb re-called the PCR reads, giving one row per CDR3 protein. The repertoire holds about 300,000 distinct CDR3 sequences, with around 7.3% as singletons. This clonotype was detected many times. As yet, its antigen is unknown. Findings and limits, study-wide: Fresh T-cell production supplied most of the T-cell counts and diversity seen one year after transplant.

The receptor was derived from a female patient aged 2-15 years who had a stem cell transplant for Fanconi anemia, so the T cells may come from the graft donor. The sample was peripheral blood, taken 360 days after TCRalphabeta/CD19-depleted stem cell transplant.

In DNA form, the CDR3 reads TGTGCCAGCAGCCCCCCCGGACTTCTACCAGGACAGCCCCAGCATTTT. Amino acid sequence: CASSPPGLLPGQPQHF. This chain links TRBV6-2 or TRBV6-3 with TRBJ1-5; D is uncertain. Between the trimmed V and J ends, which lost 6 bases and 7 bases, there was a span of 22 bases. CDR1 MNHEY and CDR2 SVGEGT come from the germline V gene. This CDR3 is 16 amino acids long.